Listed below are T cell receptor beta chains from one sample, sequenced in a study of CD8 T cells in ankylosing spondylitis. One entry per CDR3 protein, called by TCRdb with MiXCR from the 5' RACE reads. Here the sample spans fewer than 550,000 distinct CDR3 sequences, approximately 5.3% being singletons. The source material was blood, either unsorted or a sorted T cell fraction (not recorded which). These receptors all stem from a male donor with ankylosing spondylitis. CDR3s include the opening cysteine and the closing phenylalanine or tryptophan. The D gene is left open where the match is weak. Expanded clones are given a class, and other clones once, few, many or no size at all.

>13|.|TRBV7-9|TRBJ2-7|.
TGTGCCAGCAGCAATCAGGGGGGGTACGAGCAGTACTTC
CASSNQGGYEQYF
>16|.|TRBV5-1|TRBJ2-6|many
TGCGCCAGCAGCTTGACTGCATCCTCTGGGGCCAACGTCCTGACTTTC
CASSLTASSGANVLTF
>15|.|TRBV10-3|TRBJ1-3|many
TGTGCCATCAGTGCCAAACAGGGAGCGGGAAACACCATATATTTT
CAISAKQGAGNTIYF
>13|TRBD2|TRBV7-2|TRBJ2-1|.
TGTGCCAGCAGCCCCGTGACTAGCGGGGAGCAGTTCTTC
CASSPVTSGEQFF
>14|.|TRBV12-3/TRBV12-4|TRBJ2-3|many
TGTGCCAGCCGAGACGGGCGAAGCACAGATACGCAGTATTTT
CASRDGRSTDTQYF
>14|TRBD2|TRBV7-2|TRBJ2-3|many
TGTGCCAGCAGCACGTCTAGCGGGGCAGATACGCAGTATTTT
CASSTSSGADTQYF
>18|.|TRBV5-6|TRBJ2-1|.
TGTGCCATCAGCCCCGGGCTCCTGGGCGGCCCTACCTACAATGAGCAGTTCTTC
CAISPGLLGGPTYNEQFF
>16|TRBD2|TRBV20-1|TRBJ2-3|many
TGCAGTGCTACGTCAGGACTAGCGGGGGTCACAGATACGCAGTATTTT
CSATSGLAGVTDTQYF
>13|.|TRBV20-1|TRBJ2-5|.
TGCAGTGCTAGACGGCCTAACCAAGAGACCCAGTACTTC
CSARRPNQETQYF
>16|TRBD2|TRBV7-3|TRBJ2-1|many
TGTGCCAGCAGCTCCTCACTAGCGGGGGGGCTACAAGAGCAGTTCTTC
CASSSSLAGGLQEQFF
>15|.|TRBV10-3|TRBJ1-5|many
TGTGCCATCAGTGATTCGGGACTCAGCAATCAGCCCCAGCATTTT
CAISDSGLSNQPQHF
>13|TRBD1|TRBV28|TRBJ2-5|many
TGTGCCAGCTCGGGACAGACGAGGGAGACCCAGTACTTC
CASSGQTRETQYF
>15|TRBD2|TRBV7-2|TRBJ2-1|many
TGTGCCAGCAGACATGGACTAGCGGGAACTAATGAGCAGTTCTTC
CASRHGLAGTNEQFF
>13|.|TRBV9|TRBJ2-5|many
TGTGCCAGCAGCGTAGAACCAAAAGAGACCCAGTACTTC
CASSVEPKETQYF
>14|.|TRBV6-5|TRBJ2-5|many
TGTGCCAGCAGTTACGGACCGACTCAAGAGACCCAGTACTTC
CASSYGPTQETQYF
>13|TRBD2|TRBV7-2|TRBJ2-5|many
TGTGCCAGCAGCTGGCTACGGGGGGAGGGCCAGTACTTC
CASSWLRGEGQYF
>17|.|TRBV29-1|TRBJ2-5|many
TGCAGCGTTGAAGGGGGGCCCTCAGGGCCGCTTTCGGAGACCCAGTACTTC
CSVEGGPSGPLSETQYF
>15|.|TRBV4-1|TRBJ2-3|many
TGCGCCAGCAGCCAAAGGCGAGGGGGCACAGATACGCAGTATTTT
CASSQRRGGTDTQYF
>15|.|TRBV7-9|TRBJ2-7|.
TGTGCCAGCAGCTTCGCGGTAGGGTTGAGGGAAGAGCAGTACTTC
CASSFAVGLREEQYF
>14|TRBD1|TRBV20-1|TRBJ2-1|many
TGCAGTGCTAGAGATTCAGGGGGCGCCGATGAGCAGTTCTTC
CSARDSGGADEQFF
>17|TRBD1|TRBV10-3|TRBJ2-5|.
TGTGCCACCGTCCTTGGTTGGGGACAGGGAGTCAGAGAGACCCAGTACTTC
CATVLGWGQGVRETQYF